This T cell receptor beta chain originates from a study of blood T cell repertoires in COVID-19. Assay used: immunoSEQ multiplex PCR; TCRdb lists only in-frame clones, some missing. The sample shows 85,000 to 110,000 clones, approximately 89% of them seen only once. The germline V gene encodes CDR1 DFQATT and CDR2 SNEGSKA (reference sequence). Trimming pared 1 base from V and 8 bases from J, leaving 3 bases between. This CDR3 has 10 residues. The sequenced material came from peripheral blood. The rearrangement uses TRBV20-1 and TRBJ2-1, with D uncertain. The clonotype comes from a woman of 80 years or more in a cohort sampled during active COVID-19. The CDR3 DNA reads TGCAGTGCTAGAGCCGATGAGCAGTTCTTC. Translation: CSARADEQFF.